The 16 T cell receptor beta chains presented below share a single source sample, sequenced in a study of blood T cell repertoires in COVID-19. Measured with immunoSEQ multiplex PCR; TCRdb has only the in-frame clones, and not every one. The data hold around 440,000 clones, with around 89% observed a single time. The specimen was peripheral blood. These receptors were taken from a woman aged 50 to 65 with COVID-19, enrolled during active disease.

For this clone: At the DNA level, this CDR3 is encoded by other sequences in the same sample as well. The rearrangement uses TRBV6-5 and TRBJ1-5, with D perhaps TRBD1 (5 bases). The V gene's germline CDR1 is MNHEY and CDR2 SVGAGI. The CDR3 sequence is 15 residues long. Trimming took 0 bases from V and 2 from J, leaving 8 bases between them. The CDR3 sequence is CASSYSSGGNQPQHF. CDR3 bases: TGTGCCAGCAGTTACTCCTCGGGGGGCAATCAGCCCCAGCATTTT.

The chain links TRBV7-2 to TRBJ1-6, with 8 bases that match TRBD1. V was pared by 3 bases and J by 6 bases, with 7 bases of the junction left unmatched. Germline CDR1 is SGHTA and CDR2 is FQGNSA. The CDR3 runs to 16 residues. In DNA, the CDR3 is TGTGCCAGCAGCTTGGTGCCGGGACAGGTTAATTCACCCCTCCACTTT. It yields the protein CASSLVPGQVNSPLHF. Based on the CDR3 plus reference TRBV7-2 and TRBJ1-6, the full variable domain is GAGVSQSPSNKVTEKGKDVELRCDPISGHTALYWYRQSLGQGLEFLIYFQGNSAPDKSGLPSDRFSAERTGGSVSTLTIQRTQQEDSAVYLCASSLVPGQVNSPLHFGNGTRLTVT.

This clone showed up just once. The genes are TRBV30 and TRBJ1-1, with D unclear. The germline V gene encodes CDR1 GTSNPN and CDR2 SVGIG (reference sequence). CDR3 length: 14 amino acids. Trimming stripped 4 bases from V and 0 bases from J, with 12 bases between. This CDR3 reads CAWTEDNMNTEAFF. The CDR3 region has the DNA TGTGCCTGGACGGAAGACAACATGAACACTGAAGCTTTCTTT.

V usage is TRBV9 and J usage is TRBJ2-3, with 7 bases matching TRBD1. This CDR3 has 18 amino acids. The germline gives CDR1 SGDLS, CDR2 YYNGEE. The J segment lost 0 bases and the V segment lost 4 bases, leaving 14 bases of the junction unmatched. CDR3 sequence (DNA): TGTGCCAGCAGCCCCCTTGAGGGGGCCTTGTCTAGCACAGATACGCAGTATTTT. Translating it yields CASSPLEGALSSTDTQYF.

The chain uses TRBV10-3 and TRBJ2-3, with a possible D match to TRBD1 (5 bases). Germline CDR1 reads ENHRY; CDR2 reads SYGVKD. The CDR3 covers 14 residues. Trimming pared 2 bases from V and 3 bases from J, leaving 9 bases between. CDR3: CAISEQGRTDTQYF. The CDR3 DNA reads TGTGCCATCAGTGAGCAGGGAAGAACAGATACGCAGTATTTT.

This clone was detected a few times. V gene TRBV7-3 combines with J gene TRBJ2-1, with D possibly TRBD1 on 6 matching bases. Germline assignment: CDR1 SGHTA and CDR2 FQGTGA. Between the trimmed V and J ends, which lost 1 base and 5 bases, there was a span of 12 bases. The CDR3 runs 15 residues. The CDR3 nucleotides are TGTGCCAGCAGCTTAATACAGGGAGTCCACAATGAGCAGTTCTTC. It codes for CASSLIQGVHNEQFF.

The rearrangement links TRBV7-8 to TRBJ1-1; 7 bases are shared with TRBD1. Germline CDR1 and CDR2: SGHVS and FQNEAQ. This CDR3 region has 16 residues. The junction had 8 bases not matched to a gene; V was cut back by 4 bases and J by 0 bases. The CDR3 sequence is CASSSRDRVLNTEAFF. The CDR3 DNA is TGTGCCAGCAGCTCACGGGACAGAGTTTTGAACACTGAAGCTTTCTTT.

The table lists this clone with a count of one. The V gene is TRBV27, the J gene TRBJ2-1; 8 nucleotides line up with TRBD1. Trimming cost V 3 bases and J 10 bases; bases outside gene matches: 8. CDR3 length: 14 residues. Germline V gene sequence: CDR1 MNHEY, CDR2 SMNVEV (reference sequence). CDR3 DNA sequence: TGTGCCAGCAGTTTCCTGGACAGGGTTGACGAGCAGTTCTTC. Translated: CASSFLDRVDEQFF.

The rearrangement joins TRBV30 to TRBJ1-5; 9 bases match TRBD1. In germline, CDR1 is GTSNPN, CDR2 SVGIG (reference sequence). Losses at the gene ends were 3 bases for V and 0 bases for J; bases not matched to a gene: 9. The CDR3 is 17 amino acids. Here the CDR3 DNA reads TGTGCCTGGAGCCAGGGACAGGGCATCCTTAGCAATCAGCCCCAGCATTTT. Protein sequence: CAWSQGQGILSNQPQHF.

This chain connects TRBV19 to TRBJ1-1; the D gene is possibly TRBD1 (6 bases). Per the germline V gene, CDR1 is LNHDA and CDR2 is SQIVND (reference sequence). The ends were cut back, 1 base at V and 0 bases at J, with 12 bases in the middle. The CDR3 consists of 16 residues. The DNA for the CDR3 is TGTGCCAGTAGTATAGCCTGGGGGCCGATGAACACTGAAGCTTTCTTT. Translation gives CASSIAWGPMNTEAFF. The full variable domain, its missing parts supplied by reference TRBV19 and TRBJ1-1, is DGGITQSPKYLFRKEGQNVTLSCEQNLNHDAMYWYRQDPGQGLRLIYYSQIVNDFQKGDIAEGYSVSREKKESFPLTVTSAQKNPTAFYLCASSIAWGPMNTEAFFGQGTRLTVV.

This rearrangement joins TRBV9 to TRBJ2-7; 7 bases are a match to TRBD2. There are 15 residues in the CDR3. Germline CDR1 reads SGDLS; CDR2 reads YYNGEE. V gave up 4 bases and J gave up 2 bases; unmatched junction bases: 9. The CDR3 spells CASSPSGTPAYEQYF. CDR3 nucleotide sequence: TGTGCCAGCAGCCCCAGCGGGACTCCAGCCTACGAGCAGTACTTC.

In DNA, the CDR3 is TGTGCCAGCAGCTCGACAGGGTCCCGGTATGACGAGCAGTACTTC. It yields the protein CASSSTGSRYDEQYF. The genes are TRBV27 and TRBJ2-7; 7 bases are a match to TRBD1. The CDR3 is made up of 15 amino acids. Germline assignment: CDR1 MNHEY and CDR2 SMNVEV (reference sequence). J was trimmed by 5 bases and V by 6 bases; bases with no gene match: 13.

The rearrangement links TRBV2 to TRBJ2-6; D is uncertain. The V gene lost 5 bases and the J gene lost 0 bases, with 11 bases spanning the gap. CDR3 size: 16 residues. From germline, CDR1 is SNHLY and CDR2 FYNNEI. The CDR3 region is CASSFSASSGANVLTF. The CDR3 DNA sequence: TGTGCCAGCAGTTTCTCAGCTAGCTCTGGGGCCAACGTCCTGACTTTC.

The rearrangement joins TRBV12-3 or TRBV12-4 to TRBJ2-3; D unclear. V dropped 5 bases and J dropped 6 bases, with 6 bases sitting between them. The CDR3 runs to 11 residues. The CDR3: CASSNYDTQYF. The CDR3 DNA sequence: TGTGCCAGCAGTAACTATGATACGCAGTATTTT.

The rearrangement links TRBV9 to TRBJ2-1, with D possibly TRBD2 on 6 matching bases. V dropped 0 bases and J dropped 12 bases, with 22 bases sitting between them. This CDR3 has 16 residues. Germline V CDR1 and CDR2: SGDLS, YYNGEE. This CDR3 is CASSVEIGGILGRQFF. CDR3 bases: TGTGCCAGCAGCGTAGAAATAGGCGGGATTCTAGGGAGGCAGTTCTTC. Looking up the rest from reference TRBV9 and TRBJ2-1 gives the full variable domain: DSGVTQTPKHLITATGQRVTLRCSPRSGDLSVYWYQQSLDQGLQFLIQYYNGEERAKGNILERFSAQQFPDLHSELNLSSLELGDSALYFCASSVEIGGILGRQFFGPGTRLTVL.

Concerning this clone itself: Other DNA sequences in this sample translate to the same CDR3. The chain is built from TRBV9 and TRBJ2-3; 10 bases are shared with TRBD2. Trimming at V came to 0 bases and at J to 4 bases, leaving 2 bases not matched to a gene. The germline CDR1 and CDR2 sequences are SGDLS and YYNGEE. CDR3 length: 15 residues. CDR3 sequence reads: CASSVEAGGADTQYF. The CDR3, as DNA: TGTGCCAGCAGCGTAGAAGCGGGGGGGGCAGATACGCAGTATTTT.